The 16 T cell receptor beta chains below come from one sample, sequenced in a study of vaccination and CD4 T cells after COVID-19. Treatment indicated: roughly 11-day PBMC culture with coronavirus spike peptide pools or control peptides (ViraFEST assay). Their recognized antigens are unknown. Sequencing of DNA taken from cultured CD4+ T cells relied on the Oncomine TCR Beta short-read assay. TCRdb analysed the PCR reads with MiXCR anew, one entry per CDR3 protein. Among 7,500 to 8,500 distinct CDR3 sequences listed, about 59% were seen once. The starting material was cultured CD4+ T cells from blood, obtained after SARS-CoV-2 vaccination. Receptors originate from a human donor with COVID-19.

The chain is built from TRBV19 and TRBJ1-5; 7 bases align to TRBD1. CDR1 and CDR2 (germline): LNHDA, SQIVND (reference sequence). V was clipped by 5 bases and J by 7 bases; unmatched bases: 8. The CDR3 length is 14 residues. As DNA, the CDR3 is TGTGCCAGTAGTTTAGGACAGGTAAGGCAGCCCCAGCATTTT. Its translation: CASSLGQVRQPQHF.

The chain couples TRBV6-5 to TRBJ1-1; unclear D gene. Trimming left V 2 bases short and J 1 base short, with 5 bases between. Germline assignment: CDR1 MNHEY and CDR2 SVGAGI. The CDR3 length is 13 residues. DNA of the CDR3: TGTGCCAGCAGTTACCCAGGGAACACTGAAGCTTTCTTT. This encodes CASSYPGNTEAFF.

This clonotype is labeled large. The chain links TRBV20-1 to TRBJ2-7; tentative D call: TRBD1 (5 bases). The V end was cut by 0 bases, the J end by 4 bases, with 10 bases between. This CDR3 comprises 13 residues. Germline CDR1 and CDR2: DFQATT and SNEGSKA (reference sequence). This CDR3 reads CSARDGRVYEQYF. For the CDR3, the DNA is TGCAGTGCTAGAGATGGCAGGGTTTACGAGCAGTACTTC.

With regard to this clonotype: Since a much larger clone is just one base distant, this may be a read error. This chain connects TRBV20-1 to TRBJ2-7; D is possibly TRBD2 (5 bases). CDR3 length: 14 amino acids. Germline loops: CDR1 DFQATT, CDR2 SNEGSKA (reference sequence). CDR3 DNA sequence: TGCAGTACTAGTGGGCCCCAGGACCCCTACGAGCAGTACTTC. Translating it yields CSTSGPQDPYEQYF.

This clonotype has just a few counts. The V gene is TRBV20-1, the J gene TRBJ1-1; D not resolved. CDR1 and CDR2 from the germline V gene are DFQATT and SNEGSKA (reference sequence). V dropped 2 bases and J dropped 0 bases, with 7 bases sitting between them. CDR3 length: 13 amino acids. The CDR3 loop is CSARPYMNTEAFF. Written as DNA, the CDR3 is TGCAGTGCTAGACCTTACATGAACACTGAAGCTTTCTTT.

The rearrangement links TRBV20-1 to TRBJ2-5; 8 bases are shared with TRBD2. From germline, CDR1 is DFQATT and CDR2 SNEGSKA (reference sequence). This CDR3 comprises 18 residues. Unmatched junction bases numbered 18, after V lost 1 base and J lost 5 bases. CDR3: CSARVPKLSGGYEETQYF. As DNA, the CDR3 is TGCAGTGCTAGAGTTCCGAAACTAAGCGGGGGCTACGAGGAGACCCAGTACTTC.

The chain employs TRBV6-1 and TRBJ2-5; 8 bases are shared with TRBD1. The junction had 10 bases not matched to a gene; V was cut back by 5 bases and J by 2 bases. CDR1 and CDR2 (germline): MNHNS, SASEGT. This CDR3 region has 16 residues. The CDR3 DNA reads as TGTGCCAGCAGTAGTGGACAGGGTAGAAAGCAAGAGACCCAGTACTTC. It specifies CASSSGQGRKQETQYF.

This chain uses TRBV6-1 with TRBJ2-7; D may match TRBD1 or TRBD2 (6 bases each). The V and J ends lost 8 bases and 6 bases respectively, with 20 bases between them. The CDR3 spans 14 residues. Germline CDR1 MNHNS, CDR2 SASEGT. CDR3: CASRVPGAWAEQYF. The CDR3, as DNA: TGTGCCAGCCGGGTCCCGGGGGCGTGGGCCGAGCAGTACTTC.

The rearrangement uses TRBV7-2 and TRBJ2-5, with 12 bases matching TRBD2. Germline values: CDR1 SGHTA, CDR2 FQGNSA. The CDR3 length is 17 residues. Unmatched junction bases numbered 3, after V lost 0 bases and J lost 1 base. The CDR3 DNA follows: TGTGCCAGCAGCTTAGCCTTACTAGCGGGGGGCCAAGAGACCCAGTACTTC. This codes for CASSLALLAGGQETQYF.

A few counts support this clonotype. This chain links TRBV27 with TRBJ1-5; possible D gene TRBD1, 5 bases. The CDR3 extends over 16 amino acids. The V end was cut by 2 bases, the J end by 0 bases, with 11 bases between. CDR1 MNHEY and CDR2 SMNVEV come from the germline V gene (reference sequence). CDR3: CASSLRGDHSNQPQHF. The CDR3 nucleotides read TGTGCCAGCAGTTTACGGGGGGACCATAGCAATCAGCCCCAGCATTTT.

This chain connects TRBV7-9 to TRBJ1-1; D gene unclear. Per germline, CDR1 SEHNR and CDR2 FQNEAQ (reference sequence). V lost 7 bases, J lost 0 bases, and 15 bases lay in between. The CDR3 is 15 residues long. The chain's CDR3 is CASNFAGRMNTEAFF. For the CDR3, the DNA is TGTGCCAGCAACTTCGCTGGGCGGATGAACACTGAAGCTTTCTTT.

This clonotype was recorded a few times. The rearrangement links TRBV7-8 to TRBJ1-5; no firm D call. The CDR3 is 16 residues long. Per the germline V gene, CDR1 is SGHVS and CDR2 is FQNEAQ. V shed 1 base and J shed 3 bases, with 13 bases lying between them. For the CDR3, the DNA is TGTGCCAGCAGCTTAGAAGGCAGATCCTTCAATCAGCCCCAGCATTTT. The encoded protein is CASSLEGRSFNQPQHF.

The chain couples TRBV5-5 to TRBJ1-2; a weak D match, TRBD1 (5 bases). Trimming shortened V by 6 bases and J by 4 bases, and 13 bases separated the two germline ends. The CDR3 sequence is 13 residues long. From germline, CDR1 is SGHKS and CDR2 YYEKEE (reference sequence). CDR3 protein: CASIYPGGYGYTF. In DNA form, the CDR3 reads TGTGCCAGCATCTATCCCGGGGGCTATGGCTACACCTTC.

The rearrangement uses TRBV2 and TRBJ1-5; unclear D gene. Trimming removed 7 bases at V and 0 bases at J, with 13 bases between. The CDR3 has 15 amino acids. Germline V gene data show CDR1 as SNHLY and CDR2 as FYNNEI. The DNA for the CDR3 is TGTGCCAGCACGGTCGGGGTGAATAGCAATCAGCCCCAGCATTTT. Encoded protein: CASTVGVNSNQPQHF. The variable domain in full, completed from reference TRBV2 and TRBJ1-5, reads EPEVTQTPSHQVTQMGQEVILRCVPISNHLYFYWYRQILGQKVEFLVSFYNNEISEKSEIFDDQFSVERPDGSNFTLKIRSTKLEDSAMYFCASTVGVNSNQPQHFGDGTRLSIL.

This chain uses TRBV6-2 or TRBV6-3 with TRBJ2-5, with D unclear. V shed 0 bases and J shed 2 bases, with 7 bases lying between them. The CDR3 is made up of 14 amino acids. CDR1 and CDR2 (germline): MNHEY, SVGEGT. CDR3 bases: TGTGCCAGCAGTTACTCGGGATCTCAAGAGACCCAGTACTTC. Protein: CASSYSGSQETQYF.

The chain links TRBV4-1 to TRBJ2-7; possibly TRBD1 for D (6 bases). V was clipped by 1 base and J by 3 bases, with 13 bases between them. This CDR3 has 15 residues. Germline-derived CDR1 and CDR2 are MGHRA and YSYEKL. CDR3 in DNA: TGCGCCAGCAGCCAAGTCTCGGACAGCTACTACGAGCAGTACTTC. Translating it yields CASSQVSDSYYEQYF.